This T cell receptor beta chain is from a study of T cell changes during pregnancy in multiple sclerosis. Trimming removed 3 bases at V and 7 bases at J, with 6 bases between. Germline V lookup: CDR1 MNHEY, CDR2 SMNVEV (reference sequence). The CDR3 runs 11 residues. Measured with immunoSEQ multiplex PCR; TCRdb has only the in-frame clones, and not every one. The sample records 60,000 to 70,000 clones, approximately 90% being singletons. The specimen was peripheral blood, collected in the second trimester of pregnancy. The TCR was taken from a female donor with multiple sclerosis, enrolled in a pregnancy study. V is TRBV27 and J is TRBJ2-5; D might be TRBD2 (6 bases). CDR3 nucleotides: TGTGCCAGCAGTTTCGGGGGGACCCAGTACTTC. Its translation is CASSFGGTQYF.